Here is one T cell receptor (beta chain) with its context. The antigen is unknown. Sequencing was performed with immunoSEQ multiplex PCR; in TCRdb, only in-frame clones are kept and a portion is missing. The sample holds about 69,000 clones, over 75% seen once. The sample originates from a study of OX40 agonist ivuxolimab in advanced cancers. At the level of the study: The study treated patients with ivuxolimab, an agonistic anti-OX40 (CD134) antibody. While on treatment, patients had intravenous ivuxolimab at 0.01 to 10 mg/kg every 2 weeks.

Exclusion of a patient followed from autoimmune disease history or systemic immunosuppression. Germline trimming cut 0 bases from V and 4 bases from J; bases unmatched to any gene: 5. CDR1 is SGDLS and CDR2 is YYNGEE in the germline V gene. The CDR3 consists of 15 residues. Findings and caveats of the study: Expanded clones were, on average, more numerous among CD8+ T cells than CD4+.

The chain is built from TRBV9 and TRBJ2-3; 7 bases line up with TRBD2. The sequence derives from an adult with an advanced solid tumor such as melanoma, head and neck, liver or kidney cancer. The starting material was CD4+ or CD8+ T cells sorted from blood, obtained in a trial of the OX40 agonist ivuxolimab. In nucleotides, the CDR3 is TGTGCCAGCAGCGTAGCGGGGAGGGGCCCAGATACGCAGTATTTT. Amino acids: CASSVAGRGPDTQYF.